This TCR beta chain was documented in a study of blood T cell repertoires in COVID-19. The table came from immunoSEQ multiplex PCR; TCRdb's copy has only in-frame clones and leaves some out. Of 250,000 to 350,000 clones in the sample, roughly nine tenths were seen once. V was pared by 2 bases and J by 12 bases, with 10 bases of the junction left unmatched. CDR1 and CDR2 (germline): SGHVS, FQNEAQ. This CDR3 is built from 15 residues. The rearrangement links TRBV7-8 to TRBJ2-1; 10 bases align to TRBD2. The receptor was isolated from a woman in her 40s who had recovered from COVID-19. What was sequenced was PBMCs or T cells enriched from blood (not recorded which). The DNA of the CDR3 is TGTGCCAGCAGCTTACAAGCGGGAGGGCTTGGCGGGCAGTTCTTC. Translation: CASSLQAGGLGGQFF.